The 14 T cell receptor beta chains below come from one sample, sequenced in a study of T-cell reconstitution after alpha-beta-depleted transplantation in children. Unique molecular identifiers featured in how the TCRbeta library was prepared. TCRdb used MiXCR to reprocess the PCR reads, holding one entry per CDR3 protein. This repertoire shows about 16,000 distinct CDR3 sequences, about 7.7% found once; its top ten account for 35% to 40%. The material sequenced was PBMCs, mostly from graft donor cells, taken 60 days after TCRalphabeta/CD19-depleted stem cell transplant. The receptors come from a boy under two years old who had a stem cell transplant for Wiskott-Aldrich syndrome, so the T cells may come from the graft donor.

In its sample, this clonotype was seen many times. The V call is TRBV7-6, the J call TRBJ2-7; D is perhaps TRBD2 (5 bases). The germline V gene has CDR1 SGHVS and CDR2 FNYEAQ. The CDR3 length is 14 residues. Deletions cut 1 base from V and 3 bases from J, with 10 bases between. In nucleotides, the CDR3 is TGTGCCAGCAGCTTAGTGGGAGAGGGCTACGAGCAGTACTTC. Protein product: CASSLVGEGYEQYF.

V usage is TRBV5-4 and J usage is TRBJ2-1; TRBD1 or TRBD2 may be the D gene (5 bases each). Germline V CDR1 and CDR2: SGHNT, YYREEE (reference sequence). The CDR3 is 16 residues long. Trimming cost V 5 bases and J 2 bases, with 17 bases left between them. In nucleotides, the CDR3 is TGTGCCAGCAGTCCCACCGGGGACCTAACCTACAATGAGCAGTTCTTC. As protein: CASSPTGDLTYNEQFF.

This clonotype was observed at least ten times. The chain is built from TRBV7-9 and TRBJ1-4, with TRBD1 matching 8 bases. Trimming took 2 bases from V and 7 from J; bases not matched to a gene: 9. Looked up from germline, CDR1 is SEHNR and CDR2 is FQNEAQ (reference sequence). The CDR3 consists of 16 residues. The CDR3 sequence is CASSLIVGTGGEKLFF. The CDR3 DNA sequence: TGTGCCAGCAGCTTAATCGTCGGGACAGGCGGTGAAAAACTGTTTTTT.

This clonotype was picked up one time. It may be a read error: a sequence one base away is much more abundant. The chain links TRBV7-7 to TRBJ2-1, with 7 bases matching TRBD2. Per germline, CDR1 SSHAT and CDR2 FNYEAQ (reference sequence). Unmatched junction bases numbered 8, after V lost 5 bases and J lost 4 bases. The CDR3 runs to 15 residues. The CDR3 coding sequence is TGTGCCAGCAGCGCTGGTAGCGGGTGTTACAATGAGCAGTTCTTC. This codes for CASSAGSGCYNEQFF.

This clonotype was seen only a few times. In nucleotides, the CDR3 is TGCAGTGCTAGAGATCGCGTCGGGGGGGCTGGGGCCAACGTCCTGACTTTC. This sequence encodes CSARDRVGGAGANVLTF. The chain recombines TRBV20-1 with TRBJ2-6; 8 bases fit TRBD2. Looked up from germline, CDR1 is DFQATT and CDR2 is SNEGSKA (reference sequence). CDR3 length: 17 residues. V shed 0 bases, J shed 2 bases, and the junction held 6 bases outside the gene matches.

The V and J genes are TRBV6-6 and TRBJ2-1; 8 bases are a match to TRBD1. V gave up 10 bases and J gave up 10 bases; unmatched junction bases: 6. The CDR3 has 11 amino acids. The germline CDR1 and CDR2 sequences are MNHNY and SVGAGI (reference sequence). The CDR3 DNA reads as TGTGCCACGGGACAGGTGGGCGAGCAGTTCTTC. It encodes CATGQVGEQFF.

This clonotype was seen many times. This sequence joins TRBV20-1 and TRBJ2-7, with TRBD2 matching 7 bases. This CDR3 spans 13 amino acids. Per germline, CDR1 DFQATT and CDR2 SNEGSKA (reference sequence). CDR3 in DNA: TGCGTCTGCGGTGGCGGGAGTAGTTACGAGCAGTACTTC. Amino acid sequence: CVCGGGSSYEQYF.

This clonotype was recorded at least ten times. The V gene is TRBV12-3 or TRBV12-4, the J gene TRBJ1-2; D is unclear. V lost 1 base and J 4 bases, leaving 7 bases between the germline ends. This CDR3 has 13 amino acids. The CDR3 protein is CASSLVRPYGYTF. The CDR3, as DNA: TGTGCCAGCAGTTTAGTGCGGCCCTATGGCTACACCTTC.

This chain joins TRBV11-3 and TRBJ2-2; the D is unclear. In germline, CDR1 is SGHNT, CDR2 YENEEA. The length of the CDR3 is 14 residues. V was trimmed by 1 base and J by 0 bases, leaving 3 bases between them. The CDR3 reads CASSLGANTGELFF. The CDR3 coding sequence is TGTGCCAGCAGCTTAGGGGCGAACACCGGGGAGCTGTTTTTT.

This clonotype was recorded a few times. The chain is built from TRBV7-9 and TRBJ2-5; D is undetermined. This CDR3 comprises 15 residues. The V and J ends lost 6 bases and 2 bases respectively, with 16 bases between them. Germline V lookup: CDR1 SEHNR, CDR2 FQNEAQ (reference sequence). CDR3 loop: CASRHDRAAQETQYF. The DNA for the CDR3 is TGTGCCAGCAGACACGACCGGGCAGCTCAAGAGACCCAGTACTTC.

The chain has TRBV7-9 and TRBJ2-5, with D possibly TRBD2 on 6 matching bases. CDR1 is SEHNR, CDR2 FQNEAQ, per germline (reference sequence). This CDR3 spans 13 amino acids. Trimming stripped 11 bases from V and 5 bases from J, with 18 bases between. Written as DNA, the CDR3 is TGTGCCGGAAGGGACTCTCGTCGGGAGACCCAGTACTTC. Encoded protein: CAGRDSRRETQYF.

In this sample, this clonotype is medium-sized. V and J are TRBV12-3 or TRBV12-4 and TRBJ2-1; 10 nucleotides line up with TRBD2. V shed 5 bases, J shed 1 base, and the junction held 2 bases outside the gene matches. CDR3 length: 15 residues. The CDR3 nucleotides read TGTGCCAGCAGTGTGACTAGCGGGTCCTACAATGAGCAGTTCTTC. Its protein is CASSVTSGSYNEQFF.

This clonotype was seen repeatedly, ten times or more. The chain is built from TRBV20-1 and TRBJ2-7, with D possibly TRBD2 on 6 matching bases. The CDR3 contains 14 residues. Trimming stripped 4 bases from V and 0 bases from J, with 13 bases between. The V gene's germline CDR1 is DFQATT and CDR2 SNEGSKA (reference sequence). The CDR3 bases are TGCAGTGCTAAGGTGGGGGGTAGCTCCTACGAGCAGTACTTC. Translating it yields CSAKVGGSSYEQYF.

This clonotype was counted at least ten times. V gene TRBV6-2 or TRBV6-3 combines with J gene TRBJ1-6; D remains unclear. There are 13 residues in the CDR3. Trimming took off 7 bases at V and 7 bases at J, with 11 bases between the two ends. Germline CDR1 reads MNHEY; CDR2 reads SVGEGT. The CDR3 sequence is CASTLRGNSPLHF. The CDR3, as DNA: TGTGCCAGCACCCTCAGAGGGAATTCACCCCTCCACTTT.